This T cell receptor beta chain is drawn from a study of vaccination and CD4 T cells after COVID-19. The study, taken as a whole, reports: Detection of a median about 86% of reactive clones in convalescent patients was confined to the period after vaccination.

The CDR3 loop spans 14 amino acids. Comments on this clonotype: What it binds is unknown. One junction end disagrees with the germline gene, perhaps due to a read error.

The treatment: roughly 10-day PBMC culture with coronavirus spike peptide pools or control peptides (ViraFEST assay). With fresh IL-2 medium, half the medium was replaced on days 3 and 7. Upon completion of under 12 days of culture, CD4+ T cells were isolated via negative selection. Sequenced with the Oncomine TCR Beta short-read assay was DNA taken from cultured CD4+ T cells. Each CDR3 protein gets one entry after TCRdb re-called the PCR reads with MiXCR. The data hold some 15,000 distinct CDR3 sequences, with 55% to 75% observed a single time. This receptor was obtained from a human donor who had recovered from COVID-19. The sequencing sample was made of CD4+ T cells from blood, cultured in vitro. V is TRBV12-3 or TRBV12-4 and J is TRBJ2-2, with TRBD1 identical over 9 bases. The CDR3, as DNA: TGTGCCAGCAGTCGGACAGGGGACACCAGGGAGCTGTTTTTT. Translating it yields CASSRTGDTRELFF.